The 10 T cell receptor beta chains listed next were all sequenced from one sample in a study of blood T cell repertoires in COVID-19 (dated by TCRdb to 2018 to 2020). Library construction relied on the immunoSEQ multiplex PCR assay. Drawn from immuneACCESS, this table holds only the in-frame rearrangements with V and J called that TCRdb kept. Clones are partly lost; checked studies trace under half to an unresolved V gene and leave the rest unexplained. Recorded for this sample are 190,000 or so clones; about nine tenths of them occurred a single time. Roughly 0.78% of the sample rests with the top ten. The sequenced material came from peripheral blood. The source is a woman in her seventies with acute or convalescent COVID-19.

The chain recombines TRBV14 with TRBJ1-2, with TRBD1 matching over 8 bases. Germline V gene sequence: CDR1 SGHDN, CDR2 FVKESK. The V gene end was trimmed by 4 bases and the J gene end by 7 bases; junction bases not matched to a gene: 5. The CDR3 spans 13 residues. The CDR3 DNA reads TGTGCCAGCAGCCGCCGACAGGGGTTTGGCTACACCTTC. This encodes CASSRRQGFGYTF.

The gene calls are TRBV14 and TRBJ1-2; 9 bases are a match to TRBD1. CDR3 length: 15 amino acids. V lost 3 bases, J lost 5 bases, and 7 bases stayed unmatched. Germline V gene sequence: CDR1 SGHDN, CDR2 FVKESK. CDR3 nucleotides: TGTGCCAGCAGCCATGTGGGGACAGGGCAGTATGGCTACACCTTC. Translation gives CASSHVGTGQYGYTF.

The chain combines TRBV3-1 (or the pseudogene TRBV3-2) with TRBJ2-7, with D maybe TRBD2 (6 bases). Trimming shortened V by 5 bases and J by 3 bases, and 11 bases separated the two germline ends. The germline V gene has CDR1 LGHDT and CDR2 YNNKEL (reference sequence). This CDR3 spans 13 amino acids. The CDR3 sequence is CASSSSVHYEQYF. CDR3 DNA sequence: TGTGCCAGCAGCTCTAGCGTTCACTACGAGCAGTACTTC.

The genes are TRBV7-2 and TRBJ2-6; D perhaps matches TRBD2 (6 bases). There are 18 residues in the CDR3. V lost 5 bases to trimming and J lost 7 bases, with 24 bases between them. CDR1 and CDR2 (germline): SGHTA, FQGNSA. In DNA, the CDR3 is TGTGCCAGCAGCCCAGGGACTTACGGCTCTCTGGGAGCCAACGTCCTGACTTTC. It translates to CASSPGTYGSLGANVLTF. The entire variable domain, with the rest obtained from reference TRBV7-2 and TRBJ2-6, is as follows: GAGVSQSPSNKVTEKGKDVELRCDPISGHTALYWYRQSLGQGLEFLIYFQGNSAPDKSGLPSDRFSAERTGGSVSTLTIQRTQQEDSAVYLCASSPGTYGSLGANVLTFGAGSRLTVL.

The V and J genes are TRBV19 and TRBJ1-5; 9 positions agree with TRBD1. The CDR3 runs to 14 residues. CDR1 and CDR2 (germline): LNHDA, SQIVND (reference sequence). J lost 4 bases, V lost 3 bases, and 1 base had no gene match. CDR3 nucleotide sequence: TGTGCCAGTAGTATCGGACAGGGGAATCAGCCCCAGCATTTT. The encoded protein is CASSIGQGNQPQHF.

The rearrangement links TRBV11-3 to TRBJ2-1; 8 bases agree with TRBD1. CDR3 length: 17 residues. Germline V gives CDR1 SGHNT, CDR2 YENEEA. Trimming at V came to 3 bases and at J to 5 bases, leaving 12 bases not matched to a gene. The CDR3 spells CASSLGTTGVTHNEQFF. DNA for the CDR3: TGTGCCAGCAGCTTGGGGACGACAGGGGTGACACACAATGAGCAGTTCTTC.

The chain combines TRBV19 with TRBJ1-2; 7 bases map to TRBD1. From germline, CDR1 is LNHDA and CDR2 SQIVND (reference sequence). This CDR3 is built from 15 residues. The ends lost 3 bases at V and 4 bases at J; junction bases unmatched: 8. The CDR3 nucleotides read TGTGCCAGTAGTATCGGGCATGGGGACAGCTATGGCTACACCTTC. Protein product: CASSIGHGDSYGYTF. Drawing the rest from reference TRBV19 and TRBJ1-2, the complete variable domain is DGGITQSPKYLFRKEGQNVTLSCEQNLNHDAMYWYRQDPGQGLRLIYYSQIVNDFQKGDIAEGYSVSREKKESFPLTVTSAQKNPTAFYLCASSIGHGDSYGYTFGSGTRLTVV.

The chain links TRBV11-3 to TRBJ2-3, with D unclear. CDR1 and CDR2 from the germline V gene are SGHNT and YENEEA. This CDR3 has 13 amino acids. Trimming took off 7 bases at V and 4 bases at J, with 12 bases between the two ends. The CDR3 spells CASNYAWADTQYF. The CDR3 coding sequence is TGTGCCAGCAACTACGCATGGGCAGATACGCAGTATTTT.

V is TRBV18 and J is TRBJ1-5; D remains ambiguous. Trimming cost V 3 bases and J 0 bases, with 12 bases left between them. The germline CDR1 and CDR2 sequences are KGHSH and LQKENI. CDR3 size: 16 residues. DNA of the CDR3: TGTGCCAGCTCACCTACACCACCCCCTAGCAATCAGCCCCAGCATTTT. This translates into CASSPTPPPSNQPQHF.

This chain links TRBV28 with TRBJ1-1, with D possibly being TRBD1 (5 bases). Per the germline V gene, CDR1 is MDHEN and CDR2 is SYDVKM. The CDR3 has 12 amino acids. Deletions cut 5 bases from V and 4 bases from J, with 8 bases between. CDR3 sequence (DNA): TGTGCCAGCAGTCCGACAGTCACTGAAGCTTTCTTT. Residues: CASSPTVTEAFF. Full variable domain (rest looked up from reference TRBV28 and TRBJ1-1): DVKVTQSSRYLVKRTGEKVFLECVQDMDHENMFWYRQDPGLGLRLIYFSYDVKMKEKGDIPEGYSVSREKKERFSLILESASTNQTSMYLCASSPTVTEAFFGQGTRLTVV.